This TCR beta chain emerged from a study of T cells in Graves' hyperthyroidism and ophthalmopathy. Study at large: Any treatment followed the collection of peripheral blood at initial diagnosis. Whole-study results and caveats: Most thyroid-expanded clonotypes above 0.001 were also found in blood.

Ten or more counts support this clonotype. Its antigen is currently unknown. The TCR beta CDR3 regions underwent amplification using RNA transcripts as the source. With the HTBI primer set, the TCR CDR3 went through a first round of RT-PCR. Using its own MiXCR run on the multiplex PCR reads, TCRdb lists one record per CDR3 protein. The sample shows around 50,000 distinct CDR3 sequences, less than 50% of them seen only once. Uncontrolled infection, other autoimmune disease, pregnancy or lactation barred patients from enrollment. Fresh 10 ml peripheral blood yielded PBMCs. The sequenced sample was blood. The sequence derives from a woman aged 50 to 65 with Graves' ophthalmopathy.

For the CDR3, the DNA is TGTGCCAGCAGCTCCAGGGACAGGGCCTACGAGCAGTACTTC. Protein product: CASSSRDRAYEQYF. V gene TRBV5-4 combines with J gene TRBJ2-7, with TRBD1 matching over 9 bases. Per the germline V gene, CDR1 is SGHNT and CDR2 is YYREEE (reference sequence). V was pared by 3 bases and J by 2 bases, with 3 bases of the junction left unmatched. There are 14 residues in the CDR3.